These T cell receptor beta chains were read from a single sample in a study of siplizumab effects on memory and regulatory T cells. Here immunoSEQ multiplex PCR was the method, and the copy in TCRdb shows in-frame clones only, minus some. The data hold 75,000 to 95,000 clones, with about 87% observed a single time. The sample taken for sequencing was CD4+ T cells sorted from blood. The receptors here all came from a human donor in good health. The CDR3 runs from the conserved cysteine through the conserved F or W. Fields, in order: V gene, J gene, CDR3 protein.

v_gene: TRBV9; j_gene: TRBJ2-5; CDR3aa: CASSPHMAGKETQYF
v_gene: TRBV25-1; j_gene: TRBJ2-2; CDR3aa: CASSLLGSGELFF
v_gene: TRBV2; j_gene: TRBJ1-5; CDR3aa: CASSGQGNSNQPQHF
v_gene: TRBV15; j_gene: TRBJ1-2; CDR3aa: CATSRDTSPTPWGGYTF
v_gene: TRBV4-3; j_gene: TRBJ1-1; CDR3aa: CASSLRASAEAFF
v_gene: TRBV27; j_gene: TRBJ1-2; CDR3aa: CASSPDLRGYYGYTF
v_gene: TRBV10-1; j_gene: TRBJ2-5; CDR3aa: CASSESLAGVETQYF
v_gene: TRBV5-1; j_gene: TRBJ2-1; CDR3aa: CASSLGLAVSYNEQFF
v_gene: TRBV6-6; j_gene: TRBJ1-1; CDR3aa: CASRIIMGTEAFF
v_gene: TRBV6-5; j_gene: TRBJ2-5; CDR3aa: CASRIAAQETQYF
v_gene: TRBV9; j_gene: TRBJ2-1; CDR3aa: CASSVESLAGYNEQFF
v_gene: TRBV6-5; j_gene: TRBJ1-5; CDR3aa: CASRTTGQANQPQHF
v_gene: TRBV29-1; j_gene: TRBJ2-3; CDR3aa: CSGGASGSSTDTQYF
v_gene: TRBV6-5; j_gene: TRBJ2-7; CDR3aa: CASSPLDRIDYEQYF
v_gene: TRBV30; j_gene: TRBJ2-3; CDR3aa: CAWSVGLAGSTDTQYF
v_gene: TRBV18; j_gene: TRBJ1-4; CDR3aa: CASSPRGTNEKLFF
v_gene: TRBV28; j_gene: TRBJ2-7; CDR3aa: CASSLGHLYEQYF
v_gene: TRBV11-2; j_gene: TRBJ1-3; CDR3aa: CASSLIGNTIYF
v_gene: TRBV28; j_gene: TRBJ2-2; CDR3aa: CASTEAAAGGFGELFF
v_gene: TRBV7-9; j_gene: TRBJ2-3; CDR3aa: CASSLSGTAYTDTQYF
v_gene: TRBV28; j_gene: TRBJ2-7; CDR3aa: CASSLITGNNQYF
v_gene: TRBV28; j_gene: TRBJ2-7; CDR3aa: CASSLGGRFYEQYF
v_gene: TRBV9; j_gene: TRBJ2-1; CDR3aa: CASSARDLSYNEQFF
v_gene: TRBV6-1; j_gene: TRBJ1-5; CDR3aa: CASSVPGQGALSNQPQHF
v_gene: TRBV5-1; j_gene: TRBJ2-5; CDR3aa: CASSLGQGGETQYF
v_gene: TRBV6-1; j_gene: TRBJ1-5; CDR3aa: CASRVGTGGNQPQHF
v_gene: TRBV28; j_gene: TRBJ1-1; CDR3aa: CASILSGDTEAFF
v_gene: TRBV7-8; j_gene: TRBJ2-2; CDR3aa: CASSPPWGRGNTGELFF
v_gene: TRBV7-8; j_gene: TRBJ2-1; CDR3aa: CASSLAHGSQFF
v_gene: TRBV11-2; j_gene: TRBJ2-7; CDR3aa: CASSLDLTYEQYF
v_gene: TRBV7-9; j_gene: TRBJ2-2; CDR3aa: CASSWTGVAGELFF
v_gene: TRBV4-1; j_gene: TRBJ2-1; CDR3aa: CASSPVPKGHNERFF
v_gene: TRBV30; j_gene: TRBJ1-5; CDR3aa: CAWSPGLVSNQPQHF
v_gene: TRBV27; j_gene: TRBJ2-7; CDR3aa: CASSPLGQSHEQYF
v_gene: TRBV4-1; j_gene: TRBJ1-2; CDR3aa: CASSQGLRDRALGYGYTF
v_gene: TRBV4-1; j_gene: TRBJ2-3; CDR3aa: CASSQDIAGQSTDTQYF
v_gene: TRBV4-2; j_gene: TRBJ2-3; CDR3aa: CASSPGAGPDTQYF
v_gene: TRBV18; j_gene: TRBJ2-7; CDR3aa: CASSPLPGTSSYEQYF
v_gene: TRBV5-4; j_gene: TRBJ2-6; CDR3aa: CASSLVGRSGANVLTF
v_gene: TRBV6-6; j_gene: TRBJ2-7; CDR3aa: CASSYREYYEQYF
v_gene: TRBV4-1; j_gene: TRBJ1-5; CDR3aa: CASSHGGQSNQPQHF
v_gene: TRBV7-3; j_gene: TRBJ2-3; CDR3aa: CASSLKRASTDTQYF
v_gene: TRBV27; j_gene: TRBJ2-3; CDR3aa: CASRPWASGRTDTQYF
v_gene: TRBV18; j_gene: TRBJ1-5; CDR3aa: CASSPTGTWDQPQHF
v_gene: TRBV6-6; j_gene: TRBJ1-1; CDR3aa: CASRVGITGEAFF
v_gene: TRBV28; j_gene: TRBJ1-2; CDR3aa: CASSLASPKSYTF
v_gene: TRBV28; j_gene: TRBJ1-1; CDR3aa: CASRAHSSGNTEAFF
v_gene: TRBV4-3; j_gene: TRBJ2-2; CDR3aa: CASSQKGWAGELFF
v_gene: TRBV7-9; j_gene: TRBJ1-4; CDR3aa: CASSLEAGATNEKLFF
v_gene: TRBV28; j_gene: TRBJ1-2; CDR3aa: CASSLRGVGYTF
v_gene: TRBV21-1; j_gene: TRBJ2-5; CDR3aa: CASSKGPTSGIQETQYF
v_gene: TRBV28; j_gene: TRBJ2-7; CDR3aa: CASSPPVGTGSPTGRYF
v_gene: TRBV5-1; j_gene: TRBJ2-7; CDR3aa: CASSPRERAGSTYEQYF
v_gene: TRBV5-6; j_gene: TRBJ2-1; CDR3aa: CASSSQRNEQFF
v_gene: TRBV7-2; j_gene: TRBJ1-2; CDR3aa: CASSFPVPGRTIYTF
v_gene: TRBV28; j_gene: TRBJ1-5; CDR3aa: CASSWSAQPQHF